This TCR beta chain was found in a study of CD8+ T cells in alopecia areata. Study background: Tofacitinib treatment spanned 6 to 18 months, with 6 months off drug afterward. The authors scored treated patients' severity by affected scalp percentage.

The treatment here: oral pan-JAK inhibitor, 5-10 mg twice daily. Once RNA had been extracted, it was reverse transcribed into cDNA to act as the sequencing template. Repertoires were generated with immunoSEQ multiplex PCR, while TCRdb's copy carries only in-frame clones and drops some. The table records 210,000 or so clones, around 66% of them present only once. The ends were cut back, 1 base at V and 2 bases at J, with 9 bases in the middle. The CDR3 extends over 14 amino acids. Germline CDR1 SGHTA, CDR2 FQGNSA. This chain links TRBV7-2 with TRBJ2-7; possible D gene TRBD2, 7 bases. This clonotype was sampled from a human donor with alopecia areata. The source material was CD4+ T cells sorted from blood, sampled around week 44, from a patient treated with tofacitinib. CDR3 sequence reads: CASSLGGGPYEQYF. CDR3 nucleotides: TGTGCCAGCAGCTTAGGGGGGGGCCCCTACGAGCAGTACTTC. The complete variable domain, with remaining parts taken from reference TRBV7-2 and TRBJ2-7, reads GAGVSQSPSNKVTEKGKDVELRCDPISGHTALYWYRQSLGQGLEFLIYFQGNSAPDKSGLPSDRFSAERTGGSVSTLTIQRTQQEDSAVYLCASSLGGGPYEQYFGPGTRLTVT.